This TCR beta chain was recovered during a study of shared T cell receptors in the human thymus. Sequencing used immunoSEQ multiplex PCR; TCRdb keeps in-frame clones, though not all of them. The data contain hundreds of thousands of clones, around 87% of them singletons. The same specimen was also included in a second study, on human thymus T cells.

Sequenced material: thymocytes. This sequence originates from a boy younger than two with a congenital heart defect.

The CDR3 bases are TGTGCCAGTACCTCGACAGTACTCGACTATGGCTACACCTTC. This sequence encodes CASTSTVLDYGYTF. The rearrangement links TRBV19 to TRBJ1-2, with D possibly matching TRBD1 (5 bases). The germline V and J ends were trimmed by 7 bases and 3 bases, with 15 bases remaining between them. The CDR3 is 14 amino acids. From germline, CDR1 is LNHDA and CDR2 SQIVND (reference sequence).